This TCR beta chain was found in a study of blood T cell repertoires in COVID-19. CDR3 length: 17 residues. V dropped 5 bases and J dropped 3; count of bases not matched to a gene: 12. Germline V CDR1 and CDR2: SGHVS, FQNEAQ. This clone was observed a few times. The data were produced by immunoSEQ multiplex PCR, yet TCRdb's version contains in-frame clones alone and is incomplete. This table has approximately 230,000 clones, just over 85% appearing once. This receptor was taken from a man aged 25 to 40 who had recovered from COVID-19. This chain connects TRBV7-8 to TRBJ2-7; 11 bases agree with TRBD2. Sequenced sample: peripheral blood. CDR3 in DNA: TGTGCCAGCAGCGGGGGGACTAGCGGAAAAAGGGTCTACGAGCAGTACTTC. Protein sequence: CASSGGTSGKRVYEQYF.